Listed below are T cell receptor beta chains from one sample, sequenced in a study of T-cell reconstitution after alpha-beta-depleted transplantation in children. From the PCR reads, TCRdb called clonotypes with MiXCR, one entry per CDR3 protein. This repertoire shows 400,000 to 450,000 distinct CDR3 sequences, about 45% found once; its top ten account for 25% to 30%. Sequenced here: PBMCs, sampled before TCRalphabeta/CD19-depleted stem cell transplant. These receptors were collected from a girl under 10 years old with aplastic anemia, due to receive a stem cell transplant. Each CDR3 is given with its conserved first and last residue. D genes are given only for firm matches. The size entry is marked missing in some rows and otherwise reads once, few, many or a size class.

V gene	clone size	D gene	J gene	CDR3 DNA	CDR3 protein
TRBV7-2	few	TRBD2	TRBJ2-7	TGTGCCAGCAGCTTAGCGCTAGCGGGAGCGGACGAGCAGTACTTC	CASSLALAGADEQYF
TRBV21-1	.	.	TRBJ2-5	TGTGCCAGCAGCAAAGCGGCAGGGGGCAAAGAAGAGACCCAGTACTTC	CASSKAAGGKEETQYF
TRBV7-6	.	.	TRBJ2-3	TGTGCCAGCAGCTTAGAGTACTCTGGGGCTGATACGCAGTATTTT	CASSLEYSGADTQYF
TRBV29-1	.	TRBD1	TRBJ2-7	TGCAGCGTCGGACAGGGAGTAGGCGAGCAGTACTTC	CSVGQGVGEQYF
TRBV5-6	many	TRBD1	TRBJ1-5	TGTGCCAGCAGCTTGACTGCCGGGACAGGGGGCAATCAGCCCCAGCATTTT	CASSLTAGTGGNQPQHF
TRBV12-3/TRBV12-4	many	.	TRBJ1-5	TGTGCCAGCAGTTTTAGAGATAGCAATCAGCCCCAGCATTTT	CASSFRDSNQPQHF
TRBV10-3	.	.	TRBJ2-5	TGTGCCATCAGTGTAAGGAACCAGGAGACCCAGTACTTC	CAISVRNQETQYF
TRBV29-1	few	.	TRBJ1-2	TGCAGCGTTGATACGGAAGGGTTCTCCCAGGAGGGCTACACCTTC	CSVDTEGFSQEGYTF
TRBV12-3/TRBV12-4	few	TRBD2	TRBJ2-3	TGTGCCAGCAGTTTGAGGAGACTAGCGGGAGGGGGGCCCACAGATACGCAGTATTTT	CASSLRRLAGGGPTDTQYF
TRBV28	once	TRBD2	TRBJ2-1	TGTGCCAGCAGTCCACTAGCGAGTATTCGGTTCTTC	CASSPLASIRFF
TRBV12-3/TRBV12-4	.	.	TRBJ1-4	TGTGCCAGCAGTAACCTCAGACTTGGAGGAAAACTGTTTTTT	CASSNLRLGGKLFF
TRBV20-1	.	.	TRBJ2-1	TGCAGTGCTAGTTTAATAAGCCCTCTCAATGAGCAGTTCTTC	CSASLISPLNEQFF
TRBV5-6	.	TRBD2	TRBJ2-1	TGTGCCAGCTTCCGGGTCGCGGGAGGGCCGAATGAGCAGTTCTTC	CASFRVAGGPNEQFF
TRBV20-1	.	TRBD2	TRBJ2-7	TGCAGTGCTAGAGAAGGTAGCGGGGGGGAGCACTATTACGAGCAGTACTTC	CSAREGSGGEHYYEQYF
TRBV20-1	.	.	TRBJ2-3	TGCAGTGCTAGAGACGGCAAGGGCACTGATACGCAGTATTTT	CSARDGKGTDTQYF
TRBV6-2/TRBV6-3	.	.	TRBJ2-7	TGTGCCAGCAGCGACCTGGGCACCTACGAGCAGTACTTC	CASSDLGTYEQYF
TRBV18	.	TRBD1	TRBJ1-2	TGTGCCAGCTCATCTCAAGGGGACAGCTATGGCTACACCTTC	CASSSQGDSYGYTF
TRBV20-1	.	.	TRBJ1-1	TGCAGTGCTAGGGGGGGGGCGGGGGCCACTGAAGCTTTCTTT	CSARGGAGATEAFF
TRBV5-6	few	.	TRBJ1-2	TGTGCCAGCACTTTCCTCGGGGGGGGCTACACCTTC	CASTFLGGGYTF
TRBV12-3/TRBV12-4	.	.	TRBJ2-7	TGTGCCAGCAGTTTAAGGGAGAACTACGAGCAGTACTTC	CASSLRENYEQYF
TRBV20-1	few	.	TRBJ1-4	TGCAGTGCTCTCACGACAGGAGGGGGTGAAAAACTGTTTTTT	CSALTTGGGEKLFF
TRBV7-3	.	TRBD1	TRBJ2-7	TGTGCCAGCAGCCAGGCGGGACAGGGGGTTAAGTACTTC	CASSQAGQGVKYF
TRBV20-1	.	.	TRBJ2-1	TGCAGTGCCTACCTTATACACAATGAGCAGTTCTTC	CSAYLIHNEQFF
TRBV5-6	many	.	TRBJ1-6	TGTGCCAGCAGCTTGTGGGGGCGAGGCACCCTCCACTTT	CASSLWGRGTLHF
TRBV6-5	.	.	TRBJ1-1	TGTGCCAGCAGTTCCCGGGACTCTGGAACTGAAGCTTTCTTT	CASSSRDSGTEAFF
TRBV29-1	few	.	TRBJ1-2	TGCAGCGTTGAAGAACACCTTCAGGGCGCTAACTATGGCTACACCTTC	CSVEEHLQGANYGYTF
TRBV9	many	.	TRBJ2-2	TGTGCCAGCAGCGTAGCTGCCTCATACACCGGGGAGCTGTTTTTT	CASSVAASYTGELFF
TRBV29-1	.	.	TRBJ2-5	TGCAGCGTTGAGTTGAGGGACTCCTATCGAGAGACCCAGTACTTC	CSVELRDSYRETQYF
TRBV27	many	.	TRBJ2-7	TGTGCCAGCAGTTGGGCCCCTGCTGGCGACGCCTACGAGCAGTACTTC	CASSWAPAGDAYEQYF
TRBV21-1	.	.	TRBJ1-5	TGTGCCAGCAGCAAAGTCCGGGTTCATCAGCCCCAGCATTTT	CASSKVRVHQPQHF
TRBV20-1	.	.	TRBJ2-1	TGCAGTGCTCCCAGACTTAGCGGTTCCTACAATGAGCAGTTCTTC	CSAPRLSGSYNEQFF
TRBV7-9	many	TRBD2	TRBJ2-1	TGTGCCAGCAGCTTAGGACTAGCTCCGACCAATGAGCAGTTCTTC	CASSLGLAPTNEQFF
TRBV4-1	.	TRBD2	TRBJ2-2	TGCGCCAGCAGCCAAGTGGCGGGAGCTAGGACCGGGGAGCTGTTTTTT	CASSQVAGARTGELFF
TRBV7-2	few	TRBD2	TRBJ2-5	TGTGCCAGCAGCTTAAGGCGGGAGAGCGAGACCCAGTACTTC	CASSLRRESETQYF
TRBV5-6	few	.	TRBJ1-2	TGTGCCAGCAGCACGACAGTCTTCTATGGCTACACCTTC	CASSTTVFYGYTF
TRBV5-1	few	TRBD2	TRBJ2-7	TGCGCCAGCAATCTCGGGGGGAACTCCTACGAGCAGTACTTC	CASNLGGNSYEQYF
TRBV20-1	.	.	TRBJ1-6	TGCAGTGCTAGAGATAAGGGTCACATACTCCACTTT	CSARDKGHILHF
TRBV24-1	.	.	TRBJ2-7	TGTGCCACCGGACGGGACGGTCCCTACGAGCAGTACTTC	CATGRDGPYEQYF
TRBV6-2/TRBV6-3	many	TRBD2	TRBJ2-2	TGTGCCAGCCGACGACTAGCGGGCGACACCGGGGAGCTGTTTTTT	CASRRLAGDTGELFF
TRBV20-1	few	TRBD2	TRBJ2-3	TGCAGTGCATCCTTCTCCGCTAGCGGGAGTGCAGATACGCAGTATTTT	CSASFSASGSADTQYF
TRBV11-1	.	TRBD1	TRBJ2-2	TGTGCCAGCAGCTTAGTAGCACCGGGACAGTGGAACACCGGGGAGCTGTTTTTT	CASSLVAPGQWNTGELFF
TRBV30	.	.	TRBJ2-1	TGTGCCTGGAAGAAAGCGCTTATGGGTGAGCAGTTCTTC	CAWKKALMGEQFF
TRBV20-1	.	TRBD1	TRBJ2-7	TGCAGTGCCCGGGACAGGGGTCAACTCTACGAGCAGTACTTC	CSARDRGQLYEQYF
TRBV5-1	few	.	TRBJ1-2	TGCGCCAGCAGTCCATCAGTCGGGCACTATGGCTACACCTTC	CASSPSVGHYGYTF
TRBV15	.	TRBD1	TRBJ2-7	TGTGCCACCAGCAGAGGGGGGACAGGGAAAACCTACGAGCAGTACTTC	CATSRGGTGKTYEQYF
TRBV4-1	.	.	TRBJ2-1	TGCGCCAGCAGCCTTCCTGAGTCGGGCTATGAGCAGTTCTTC	CASSLPESGYEQFF
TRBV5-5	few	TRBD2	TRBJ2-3	TGTGCCAGCAGCTTGGGTTCTAGCGGAGGCACAGATACGCAGTATTTT	CASSLGSSGGTDTQYF
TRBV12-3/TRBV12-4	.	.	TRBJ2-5	TGTGCCAGCAGTTTTCGGGGGCCCCAAGAGACCCAGTACTTC	CASSFRGPQETQYF